What follows are 28 T cell receptor beta chains derived from one specimen sequenced in a study of blood T cell repertoires in COVID-19. The assay was immunoSEQ multiplex PCR, and TCRdb's table has in-frame clones only and misses some. Of about 84,000 clones listed, about 80% are singletons. The sample taken for sequencing was peripheral blood. Receptor source: a man aged 50-60 years with active or convalescent COVID-19.

The chain carries TRBV15 and TRBJ2-7; 10 positions agree with TRBD1. Germline loops: CDR1 LNHNV, CDR2 YYDKDF (reference sequence). The CDR3 consists of 16 residues. Trimming took 2 bases from V and 5 from J; bases not matched to a gene: 9. As DNA, the CDR3 is TGTGCCACCAGCAGATACACAACCGGGACAGGGGACGAGCAGTACTTC. It encodes CATSRYTTGTGDEQYF.

The table lists this clone with a few counts. The genes are TRBV6-1 and TRBJ2-1; TRBD2 matches 7 bases. From germline, CDR1 is MNHNS and CDR2 SASEGT. The CDR3 is 15 amino acids. With 1 base clipped from V and 2 bases from J, the junction kept 2 bases outside the gene matches. This CDR3 is CASSEVGTTYNEQFF. The CDR3 DNA reads TGTGCCAGCAGTGAAGTGGGGACTACCTACAATGAGCAGTTCTTC.

This clone has a single count. The chain employs TRBV29-1 and TRBJ2-7; possibly TRBD2 for D (5 bases). CDR3 length: 13 residues. Germline assignment: CDR1 SQVTM and CDR2 ANQGSEA. V was pared by 4 bases and J by 5 bases, with 15 bases between. CDR3 residues: CSVGGRGRNEQYF. CDR3 nucleotide sequence: TGCAGCGTTGGAGGCCGGGGAAGGAACGAGCAGTACTTC.

The chain joins TRBV5-1 to TRBJ1-1; 8 nucleotides line up with TRBD1. The V gene's germline CDR1 is SGHRS and CDR2 YFSETQ. The J segment lost 0 bases and the V segment lost 4 bases, leaving 5 bases of the junction unmatched. The CDR3 runs to 15 residues. The chain's CDR3 is CASSRGQGLNTEAFF. In DNA, the CDR3 is TGCGCCAGCAGCCGAGGACAGGGTTTGAACACTGAAGCTTTCTTT.

This rearrangement joins TRBV10-3 to TRBJ2-2, with 9 bases lining up with TRBD2. V trimming: 6 bases; J trimming: 3 bases; junction bases outside the gene matches: 8. Looked up from germline, CDR1 is ENHRY and CDR2 is SYGVKD. This CDR3 region has 16 residues. Written as DNA, the CDR3 is TGTGCCATCAGCACCCAGGGCGGGGGGGACACCGGGGAGCTGTTTTTT. Protein sequence: CAISTQGGGDTGELFF.

The rearrangement uses TRBV11-2 and TRBJ1-1; unclear D gene. V lost 1 base and J lost 4, with 7 bases in between. The CDR3 loop spans 13 amino acids. Germline V lookup: CDR1 SGHAT, CDR2 FQNNGV. The CDR3 region has the DNA TGTGCCAGCAGCTTAGTAGAGGCCACTGAAGCTTTCTTT. This codes for CASSLVEATEAFF.

This clone has a count of ten or more. The V gene is TRBV12-5, the J gene TRBJ1-1, with unresolved D. Trimming shortened V by 6 bases and J by 0 bases, and 11 bases separated the two germline ends. The CDR3 is 14 amino acids. Germline V gene sequence: CDR1 LGHNT, CDR2 FRNRAP. The CDR3 here is CASGPVPMNTEAFF. Written as DNA, the CDR3 is TGTGCTAGTGGGCCGGTCCCGATGAACACTGAAGCTTTCTTT.

The rearrangement uses TRBV7-3 and TRBJ2-3, with D possibly being TRBD2 (6 bases). CDR3 length: 15 residues. Trimming left V 6 bases short and J 3 bases short, with 16 bases between. CDR1 and CDR2 from the germline V gene are SGHTA and FQGTGA. The CDR3 region has the DNA TGTGCCAGCAGTCCCCGAACGGGGAGGACAGATACGCAGTATTTT. This translates into CASSPRTGRTDTQYF.

This clone was observed a few times. The chain combines TRBV20-1 with TRBJ1-2; D unresolved. V shed 2 bases and J shed 2 bases, with 3 bases lying between them. This CDR3 spans 11 amino acids. Germline V gives CDR1 DFQATT, CDR2 SNEGSKA (reference sequence). In DNA form, the CDR3 reads TGCAGTGCTAGACAGAACTATGGCTACACCTTC. This encodes CSARQNYGYTF.

The V gene is TRBV7-2, the J gene TRBJ2-5; 7 positions match TRBD1. From germline, CDR1 is SGHTA and CDR2 FQGNSA. The J segment lost 2 bases and the V segment lost 5 bases, leaving 11 bases of the junction unmatched. This CDR3 comprises 16 residues. In nucleotides, the CDR3 is TGTGCCAGCAGCCCCGCCAGGGGGACCTTTCAAGAGACCCAGTACTTC. Encoded protein: CASSPARGTFQETQYF.

The chain couples TRBV7-2 to TRBJ1-6; D is unresolved. Trimming took off 5 bases at V and 7 bases at J, with 9 bases between the two ends. CDR3 length equals 13 residues. Germline assignment: CDR1 SGHTA and CDR2 FQGNSA. The CDR3 DNA follows: TGTGCCAGCAGCCCCCAACAGAATTCACCCCTCCACTTT. It is translated as CASSPQQNSPLHF.

V usage is TRBV4-1 and J usage is TRBJ2-3; 11 nucleotides align to TRBD2. CDR1 MGHRA and CDR2 YSYEKL come from the germline V gene. The CDR3 length is 17 residues. V shed 2 bases, J shed 2 bases, and the junction held 6 bases outside the gene matches. CDR3 region: CASSQYSGGALTDTQYF. The CDR3 coding sequence is TGCGCCAGCAGCCAATATAGCGGGGGGGCCCTCACAGATACGCAGTATTTT.

The CDR3 region is CASRMEGGDSNQPQHF. CDR3 sequence (DNA): TGTGCCAGTAGGATGGAGGGGGGGGATAGCAATCAGCCCCAGCATTTT. The chain employs TRBV19 and TRBJ1-5, with a tentative D call TRBD1 (6 bases). In germline, CDR1 is LNHDA, CDR2 SQIVND (reference sequence). The CDR3 runs 16 residues. Trimming stripped 6 bases from V and 0 bases from J, with 15 bases between.

CDR3 loop: CAISDPRGGSNQPQHF. Written as DNA, the CDR3 is TGTGCCATCAGTGACCCTAGGGGGGGTAGCAATCAGCCCCAGCATTTT. V is TRBV10-3 and J is TRBJ1-5; tentative D call: TRBD1 (6 bases). The CDR3 consists of 16 residues. Germline CDR1 reads ENHRY; CDR2 reads SYGVKD. Trimming shortened V by 3 bases and J by 0 bases, and 12 bases separated the two germline ends.

The chain is built from TRBV5-6 and TRBJ2-3, with 8 bases identical to TRBD2. The V gene's germline CDR1 is SGHDT and CDR2 YYEEEE. After removal of 1 base from V and 5 bases from J, the junction contained 9 bases not matched to a gene. The CDR3 has 16 amino acids. The CDR3 region is CASSLFYGGDGDTQYF. The CDR3 DNA is TGTGCCAGCAGCTTGTTTTACGGGGGGGATGGAGATACGCAGTATTTT.

This sequence joins TRBV7-2 and TRBJ2-1; 7 bases are shared with TRBD2. This CDR3 spans 13 amino acids. Germline V gene sequence: CDR1 SGHTA, CDR2 FQGNSA. V was pared by 4 bases and J by 12 bases, with 9 bases of the junction left unmatched. Written as DNA, the CDR3 is TGTGCCAGCAGCTCTGGGAGGGGCCTGGGGCAGTTCTTC. It specifies CASSSGRGLGQFF.

This clone was detected a few times. Additional DNA sequences in this sample encode the identical CDR3. The genes are TRBV19 and TRBJ2-5, with D possibly being TRBD1 (5 bases). Germline values: CDR1 LNHDA, CDR2 SQIVND (reference sequence). V lost 9 bases to trimming and J lost 2 bases, with 13 bases between them. The CDR3 contains 13 residues. The CDR3 coding sequence is TGTGCCAGCCGAACCAGGGCACAAGAGACCCAGTACTTC. As protein: CASRTRAQETQYF. Looking up the rest from reference TRBV19 and TRBJ2-5 gives the full variable domain: DGGITQSPKYLFRKEGQNVTLSCEQNLNHDAMYWYRQDPGQGLRLIYYSQIVNDFQKGDIAEGYSVSREKKESFPLTVTSAQKNPTAFYLCASRTRAQETQYFGPGTRLLVL.

The chain carries TRBV6-1 and TRBJ1-1; 10 nucleotides align to TRBD1. Germline V gene sequence: CDR1 MNHNS, CDR2 SASEGT. The CDR3 has 16 amino acids. The trim removed 4 bases at V and 5 bases at J, leaving 10 bases unmatched. CDR3 amino acids: CASSGSRGQGRTEAFF. CDR3 coding DNA: TGTGCCAGCAGTGGGTCCAGGGGACAGGGGAGGACTGAAGCTTTCTTT.

The chain uses TRBV7-6 and TRBJ1-2, with 9 bases fitting TRBD1. The germline V gene has CDR1 SGHVS and CDR2 FNYEAQ. The CDR3 has 15 amino acids. The V and J ends lost 10 bases and 7 bases, in that order; junction bases with no gene match: 16. CDR3 loop: CAIRGGTGPAGGYTF. The DNA of the CDR3 is TGTGCCATCCGAGGAGGGACAGGGCCCGCGGGTGGCTACACCTTC.

This clone was observed a few times. The V call is TRBV6-5, the J call TRBJ1-5; the match to TRBD1 covers 9 bases. The CDR3 contains 16 residues. Germline lookup yields CDR1 MNHEY and CDR2 SVGAGI. The junction had 5 bases not matched to a gene; V was cut back by 2 bases and J by 3 bases. CDR3 in amino acids: CASSYPGTGHNQPQHF. The CDR3 DNA is TGTGCCAGCAGTTACCCTGGGACAGGGCACAATCAGCCCCAGCATTTT.

The chain uses TRBV7-8 and TRBJ1-5; the D is unclear. V gave up 1 base and J gave up 5 bases, with 9 bases separating them. The CDR3 runs to 14 residues. The V gene's germline CDR1 is SGHVS and CDR2 FQNEAQ. CDR3: CASSLGFQDQPQHF. CDR3 in DNA: TGTGCCAGCAGCTTAGGCTTCCAGGATCAGCCCCAGCATTTT. The complete variable domain, with remaining parts taken from reference TRBV7-8 and TRBJ1-5, reads GAGVSQSPRYKVAKRGQDVALRCDPISGHVSLFWYQQALGQGPEFLTYFQNEAQLDKSGLPSDRFFAERPEGSVSTLKIQRTQQEDSAVYLCASSLGFQDQPQHFGDGTRLSIL.

This chain joins TRBV28 and TRBJ1-3; D not certain. The V end was cut by 7 bases, the J end by 1 base, with 17 bases between. The CDR3 has 16 residues. Germline V gives CDR1 MDHEN, CDR2 SYDVKM. The CDR3 region is CASTYSAGISGNTIYF. DNA for the CDR3: TGTGCCAGCACCTACTCAGCGGGTATTTCTGGAAACACCATATATTTT.

The genes are TRBV30 and TRBJ2-3; 8 positions agree with TRBD1. The CDR3 is made up of 15 amino acids. The V gene's germline CDR1 is GTSNPN and CDR2 SVGIG (reference sequence). V was clipped by 4 bases and J by 3 bases; unmatched bases: 9. CDR3: CAWIADTGGTDTQYF. The CDR3 DNA reads TGTGCCTGGATCGCGGACACAGGGGGTACAGATACGCAGTATTTT.

The J gene is TRBJ2-2, the V gene TRBV6-5; 7 bases align to TRBD1. Germline lookup yields CDR1 MNHEY and CDR2 SVGAGI. Losses at the gene ends were 8 bases for V and 2 bases for J; bases not matched to a gene: 5. The CDR3 consists of 14 residues. CDR3 loop: CASLGQLNTGELFF. The CDR3 DNA sequence: TGTGCCAGCCTGGGACAGCTTAACACCGGGGAGCTGTTTTTT.

The chain recombines TRBV19 with TRBJ1-4; possible D gene TRBD1, 6 bases. The CDR3 has 13 amino acids. V shed 5 bases and J shed 8 bases, with 12 bases lying between them. CDR1 is LNHDA, CDR2 SQIVND, per germline (reference sequence). CDR3 nucleotides: TGTGCCAGTAGTCTCAACACAGGGGAAAAACTGTTTTTT. Protein product: CASSLNTGEKLFF.

The chain is built from TRBV4-1 and TRBJ2-7; 10 nucleotides match TRBD1. CDR3 length: 15 amino acids. V shed 1 base, J shed 5 bases, and the junction held 5 bases outside the gene matches. Germline-derived CDR1 and CDR2 are MGHRA and YSYEKL. For the CDR3, the DNA is TGCGCCAGCAGCCAAGTTAAGGACAGGGGGGACGAGCAGTACTTC. Its protein product is CASSQVKDRGDEQYF.

Only a few counts were recorded for this clone. An end of the junction differs from the germline gene, which may be a read error. This sequence joins TRBV29-1 and TRBJ2-2; 9 positions agree with TRBD1. The CDR3 runs 13 residues. Looked up from germline, CDR1 is SQVTM and CDR2 is ANQGSEA. The CDR3 protein is CSVEGTGNGELFF. CDR3 in DNA: TGCAGCGTGGAAGGGACAGGGAACGGGGAGCTGTTTTTT.

The rearrangement uses TRBV6-4 and TRBJ2-1; the D gene is possibly TRBD1 (8 bases). With 2 bases removed from V and 14 bases from J, the gap between germline ends came to 13 bases. The CDR3 consists of 12 residues. Germline V gives CDR1 MRHNA, CDR2 SNTAGT. In nucleotides, the CDR3 is TGTGCCAGCAGTGACCCAGCGGGACAGGAGTTCTTC. Its translation is CASSDPAGQEFF.